The next 17 T cell receptor beta chains were all read from a single sample in a study of CD8+ T cells in alopecia areata (dated 2018 in TCRdb). The library was obtained by the immunoSEQ multiplex PCR assay. RNA was extracted from all samples and reverse transcribed into cDNA as template for TCR sequencing. TCRdb limited this immuneACCESS table to in-frame rearrangements with V and J called. A share of clones is missing; checked studies link under half to unresolved V genes, and the rest is unexplained. The sample data list 100,000 or so clones, and 50% to 60% of these were observed just once. The leading ten clones occupy over 15% of the sample. The intended sense of this specimen's treatment or condition label: oral pan-JAK inhibitor, 5-10 mg twice daily. The sample was CD8+ T cells sorted from blood, taken at approximately week 60, from a patient treated with tofacitinib. These receptors came from a human donor with alopecia areata.

This clone showed up just a few times. The rearrangement joins TRBV9 to TRBJ2-2; possibly TRBD1 for D (6 bases). Germline CDR1 is SGDLS and CDR2 is YYNGEE. The CDR3 is 14 residues long. Trimming left V 3 bases short and J 5 bases short, with 11 bases between. DNA of the CDR3: TGTGCCAGCAGCGGACAGGTCAGGACCGGGGAGCTGTTTTTT. It encodes CASSGQVRTGELFF. Variable domain in full (rest from reference TRBV9 and TRBJ2-2): DSGVTQTPKHLITATGQRVTLRCSPRSGDLSVYWYQQSLDQGLQFLIQYYNGEERAKGNILERFSAQQFPDLHSELNLSSLELGDSALYFCASSGQVRTGELFFGEGSRLTVL.

The chain couples TRBV9 to TRBJ1-5; D not resolved. Per the germline V gene, CDR1 is SGDLS and CDR2 is YYNGEE. V lost 5 bases to trimming and J lost 2 bases, with 20 bases between them. The CDR3 is 17 residues long. CDR3 region: CASRDQRRTLGNQPQHF. The DNA of the CDR3 is TGTGCCAGCAGGGACCAGAGGCGAACACTCGGCAATCAGCCCCAGCATTTT.

In its sample, this clone was seen a few times. This chain uses TRBV7-9 with TRBJ2-3, with a weak D call TRBD2 (5 bases). Trimming stripped 4 bases from V and 1 base from J, with 18 bases between. Germline CDR1 is SEHNR and CDR2 is FQNEAQ (reference sequence). This CDR3 is 17 amino acids long. The CDR3 loop reads CASSYPTNSPGTDTQYF. The DNA for the CDR3 is TGTGCCAGCAGCTACCCGACTAACTCACCCGGCACAGATACGCAGTATTTT.

There are a few counts of this clone. This chain joins TRBV13 and TRBJ2-1, with 8 positions matching TRBD2. Germline V gene lookup returns CDR1 PRHDT and CDR2 FYEKMQ (reference sequence). J lost 4 bases, V lost 1 base, and 3 bases had no gene match. The CDR3 contains 15 residues. CDR3 loop: CASSLDRGGYNEQFF. The CDR3 bases are TGTGCCAGCAGCTTAGATCGGGGGGGATACAATGAGCAGTTCTTC.

CDR3 protein: CASSQEGTSPYYGYTF. CDR3 DNA: TGTGCCAGCAGCCAAGAGGGGACTTCGCCTTACTATGGCTACACCTTC. This rearrangement joins TRBV4-2 to TRBJ1-2; TRBD1 is a possible D gene (5 bases). V was pared by 0 bases and J by 3 bases, with 14 bases between. This CDR3 is built from 16 residues. The germline V gene has CDR1 LGHNA and CDR2 YNFKEQ.

This clone was found a few times. V usage is TRBV13 and J usage is TRBJ2-1; the match to TRBD1 covers 9 bases. Germline V gene sequence: CDR1 PRHDT, CDR2 FYEKMQ (reference sequence). V was clipped by 3 bases and J by 6 bases; unmatched bases: 6. The CDR3 is 15 residues long. The CDR3 nucleotides read TGTGCCAGCAGCTTTCAGGACAGGGGTTTCAATGAGCAGTTCTTC. Residues: CASSFQDRGFNEQFF.

The chain couples TRBV27 to TRBJ1-5, with a tentative D call TRBD1 (5 bases). Germline values: CDR1 MNHEY, CDR2 SMNVEV (reference sequence). The V end was cut by 3 bases, the J end by 3 bases, with 9 bases between. The CDR3 loop spans 14 amino acids. The CDR3 loop is CASSLAGYNQPQHF. The CDR3 DNA follows: TGTGCCAGCAGTTTGGCAGGGTACAATCAGCCCCAGCATTTT.

This rearrangement joins TRBV6-5 to TRBJ2-3; D is uncertain. Trimming left V 5 bases short and J 4 bases short, with 7 bases between. Germline V gene lookup returns CDR1 MNHEY and CDR2 SVGAGI. The CDR3 contains 12 residues. CDR3 sequence (DNA): TGTGCCAGCAGTGAGTTATCAGATACGCAGTATTTT. It encodes CASSELSDTQYF.

In its sample, this clone was seen a few times. V gene TRBV29-1 combines with J gene TRBJ1-5; D ambiguous. Trimming stripped 5 bases from V and 3 bases from J, with 11 bases between. The CDR3 is 13 amino acids. Germline loops: CDR1 SQVTM, CDR2 ANQGSEA. CDR3 residues: CSVMAGTNQPQHF. CDR3 nucleotides: TGCAGCGTTATGGCCGGCACCAATCAGCCCCAGCATTTT.

The V and J genes are TRBV7-8 and TRBJ1-5; D not certain. The germline V gene has CDR1 SGHVS and CDR2 FQNEAQ. CDR3 length equals 13 residues. The V and J ends lost 1 base and 6 bases respectively, with 7 bases between them. As DNA, the CDR3 is TGTGCCAGCAGCTTAGGAAGTAGTCAGCCCCAGCATTTT. As protein: CASSLGSSQPQHF.

Turning to this clone: Other DNA sequences in this sample translate to the same CDR3. The DNA of the CDR3 is TGTGCCAGCAGCTCAGGGGGGACTGAAGCTTTCTTT. It yields the protein CASSSGGTEAFF. The J gene is TRBJ1-1, the V gene TRBV5-6; 7 bases match TRBD1. Germline-derived CDR1 and CDR2 are SGHDT and YYEEEE. V lost 3 bases to trimming and J lost 5 bases; unmatched junction nucleotides: 1. This CDR3 spans 12 amino acids. Supplemented by reference TRBV5-6 and TRBJ1-1, the full variable domain reads DAGVTQSPTHLIKTRGQQVTLRCSPKSGHDTVSWYQQALGQGPQFIFQYYEEEERQRGNFPDRFSGHQFPNYSSELNVNALLLGDSALYLCASSSGGTEAFFGQGTRLTVV.

The genes are TRBV25-1 and TRBJ1-4, with D tentatively TRBD1 (5 bases). Germline V gene sequence: CDR1 MGHDK, CDR2 SYGVNS. There are 12 residues in the CDR3. The V gene lost 11 bases and the J gene lost 10 bases, with 17 bases spanning the gap. Written as DNA, the CDR3 is TGTGCCGTGGACCTCGGGGGGGGAAAACTGTTTTTT. Amino acids: CAVDLGGGKLFF.

The chain combines TRBV9 with TRBJ2-7; no clear D. In germline, CDR1 is SGDLS, CDR2 YYNGEE. V lost 0 bases and J lost 0, with 4 bases in between. The CDR3 consists of 13 residues. For the CDR3, the DNA is TGTGCCAGCAGCGTAGAAAGCTCCTACGAGCAGTACTTC. Its translation is CASSVESSYEQYF.

The rearrangement links TRBV13 to TRBJ2-1; 10 bases are a match to TRBD1. Unmatched junction bases numbered 8, after V lost 3 bases and J lost 6 bases. CDR3 length: 16 amino acids. In germline, CDR1 is PRHDT, CDR2 FYEKMQ (reference sequence). This chain's CDR3 is CASSFRGGQGSNEQFF. The CDR3 DNA follows: TGTGCCAGCAGCTTCAGGGGGGGACAGGGGTCCAATGAGCAGTTCTTC.

The chain links TRBV4-1 to TRBJ1-1, with TRBD1 as a possible D gene (5 bases). The germline V gene encodes CDR1 MGHRA and CDR2 YSYEKL. Deletions cut 1 base from V and 8 bases from J, with 14 bases between. This CDR3 is 14 amino acids long. The CDR3 loop reads CASSQGGEGREAFF. The CDR3, as DNA: TGCGCCAGCAGCCAAGGGGGCGAGGGCAGGGAAGCTTTCTTT.

The chain combines TRBV9 with TRBJ2-1, with D possibly matching TRBD2 (5 bases). In germline, CDR1 is SGDLS, CDR2 YYNGEE. The CDR3 extends over 11 amino acids. V was shortened by 7 bases and J by 6 bases, with 8 bases between the two germline ends. Here the CDR3 reads CASRRGNEQFF. DNA of the CDR3: TGTGCCAGCCGTCGGGGCAATGAGCAGTTCTTC.

This clone was recorded once. J is TRBJ1-2 and V is TRBV7-9, with D unresolved. V was shortened by 1 base and J by 7 bases, with 16 bases between the two germline ends. The CDR3 extends over 15 amino acids. Germline assignment: CDR1 SEHNR and CDR2 FQNEAQ (reference sequence). For the CDR3, the DNA is TGTGCCAGCAGCTTAGAGGAGGGTTTCGCCGGTGGCTACACCTTC. This translates into CASSLEEGFAGGYTF.